The 24 T cell receptor beta chains listed next were all sequenced from one sample in a study of shared clonotypes between healthy human individuals (TCRdb year 2020). The library was built by means of the immunoSEQ multiplex PCR assay. TCRdb took over this immuneACCESS table, retaining in-frame rearrangements with V and J assigned. Such tables are incomplete; in checked studies, under half of the missing clones stem from an unresolved V gene, and the remainder is unexplained. Recorded for this sample are about 980,000 clones; around three quarters of them occurred a single time. The ten largest clones add up to over 1.3% of the sample. Source material: memory CD4+ T cells sorted from blood. Explained via the paper, the cell subset or site label denotes: CD45RA-negative fraction. The receptors derive from a man younger than 35 in good health.

The V and J genes are TRBV9 and TRBJ2-1, with 8 bases lining up with TRBD2. The CDR3 loop spans 15 amino acids. Germline V gives CDR1 SGDLS, CDR2 YYNGEE. V shed 2 bases and J 9 bases; nucleotides not matched to a gene: 10. In DNA form, the CDR3 reads TGTGCCAGCAGCGTGACCGCCGGCGGGGGGCCTGAGCAGTTCTTC. The encoded protein is CASSVTAGGGPEQFF.

This clone has a single count. CDR3 sequence reads: CASSPGTSSETQYF. The CDR3 nucleotides are TGTGCCAGCAGTCCAGGGACTAGCTCGGAGACCCAGTACTTC. V gene TRBV27 combines with J gene TRBJ2-5, with 9 bases matching TRBD2. The CDR3 totals 14 residues. V was clipped by 5 bases and J by 5 bases; unmatched bases: 6. Germline loops: CDR1 MNHEY, CDR2 SMNVEV (reference sequence).

The V gene is TRBV12-5, the J gene TRBJ2-5, with TRBD1 identical over 7 bases. CDR1 LGHNT and CDR2 FRNRAP come from the germline V gene. The CDR3 has 16 residues. J gave up 4 bases and V 0 bases, and 8 bases lay outside the gene matches. CDR3 nucleotides: TGTGCTAGTGGTTTGGTACTGGGCAGGGGGAGAGAGACCCAGTACTTC. Residues: CASGLVLGRGRETQYF.

This rearrangement joins TRBV10-3 to TRBJ1-4; the D is unclear. The germline CDR1 and CDR2 sequences are ENHRY and SYGVKD. This CDR3 comprises 12 residues. V was shortened by 4 bases and J by 8 bases, with 8 bases between the two germline ends. CDR3 DNA: TGTGCCATCAGTGCGGCGGGAGAAAAACTGTTTTTT. Translation: CAISAAGEKLFF.

V usage is TRBV5-6 and J usage is TRBJ2-2; TRBD2 matches at 8 bases. With V trimmed by 0 bases and J by 5 bases, 9 bases remained unmatched. The CDR3 is 17 residues long. Germline values: CDR1 SGHDT, CDR2 YYEEEE. The CDR3 region is CASSLVPGLGPTGELFF. Written as DNA, the CDR3 is TGTGCCAGCAGCTTGGTCCCGGGACTAGGTCCAACCGGGGAGCTGTTTTTT.

This clone was observed a few times. V usage is TRBV13 and J usage is TRBJ1-6; D perhaps matches TRBD1 (6 bases). Trimming pared 0 bases from V and 0 bases from J, leaving 12 bases between. The germline gives CDR1 PRHDT, CDR2 FYEKMQ (reference sequence). This CDR3 comprises 18 residues. The CDR3 here is CASSLGLDRSSYNSPLHF. The CDR3 DNA reads as TGTGCCAGCAGCTTAGGGCTGGACAGAAGCTCCTATAATTCACCCCTCCACTTT.

The V call is TRBV16, the J call TRBJ1-2, with D tentatively TRBD1 (5 bases). The CDR3 runs 15 residues. Germline V CDR1 and CDR2: KGHSY, FQNENV. V lost 3 bases, J lost 0 bases, and 11 bases lay in between. CDR3 in amino acids: CASSHPSTANYGYTF. CDR3 sequence (DNA): TGTGCCAGCAGCCACCCATCGACAGCTAACTATGGCTACACCTTC.

The chain carries TRBV2 and TRBJ2-2; D is perhaps TRBD1 (5 bases). Germline V gene data show CDR1 as SNHLY and CDR2 as FYNNEI. There are 15 residues in the CDR3. V was cut by 4 bases and J by 6 bases, with 15 bases left in between. CDR3 sequence: CASSGPLRVAGELFF. DNA for the CDR3: TGTGCCAGCAGTGGTCCTCTCAGGGTCGCCGGGGAGCTGTTTTTT.

The rearrangement joins TRBV9 to TRBJ2-1, with D possibly TRBD1 on 5 matching bases. CDR1 is SGDLS and CDR2 is YYNGEE in the germline V gene. V was shortened by 0 bases and J by 0 bases, with 10 bases between the two germline ends. The CDR3 extends over 16 amino acids. CDR3 coding DNA: TGTGCCAGCAGCGTAGGGGGCGGCTTCTCCTACAATGAGCAGTTCTTC. It specifies CASSVGGGFSYNEQFF.

The chain uses TRBV19 and TRBJ1-1; D might be TRBD1 (5 bases). CDR3 length: 13 residues. The V gene lost 6 bases and the J gene lost 3 bases, with 11 bases spanning the gap. CDR1 is LNHDA, CDR2 SQIVND, per germline (reference sequence). The CDR3 bases are TGTGCCAGTAGAGCCAGGGTTTACACTGAAGCTTTCTTT. It specifies CASRARVYTEAFF. The full variable domain, its missing parts supplied by reference TRBV19 and TRBJ1-1, is DGGITQSPKYLFRKEGQNVTLSCEQNLNHDAMYWYRQDPGQGLRLIYYSQIVNDFQKGDIAEGYSVSREKKESFPLTVTSAQKNPTAFYLCASRARVYTEAFFGQGTRLTVV.

This clone was seen only a few times. Here the CDR3 DNA reads TGTGCCAGCAGCTCAAGGACAGGCATTCCCTCTCGATACGAGCAGTACTTC. This sequence encodes CASSSRTGIPSRYEQYF. V is TRBV5-5 and J is TRBJ2-7; 7 bases line up with TRBD1. J lost 4 bases, V lost 3 bases, and 16 bases had no gene match. This CDR3 is built from 17 residues. The germline CDR1 and CDR2 sequences are SGHKS and YYEKEE (reference sequence).

The chain uses TRBV7-8 and TRBJ1-2; 11 bases map to TRBD1. V shed 5 bases and J 4 bases; nucleotides not matched to a gene: 9. The CDR3 runs to 16 residues. From germline, CDR1 is SGHVS and CDR2 FQNEAQ. CDR3 nucleotide sequence: TGTGCCAGCAGCCAATGGACAGGGGGCTCCATCTATGGCTACACCTTC. It specifies CASSQWTGGSIYGYTF. Combining the CDR3 with reference TRBV7-8 and TRBJ1-2 gives the whole variable domain GAGVSQSPRYKVAKRGQDVALRCDPISGHVSLFWYQQALGQGPEFLTYFQNEAQLDKSGLPSDRFFAERPEGSVSTLKIQRTQQEDSAVYLCASSQWTGGSIYGYTFGSGTRLTVV.

The rearrangement links TRBV4-3 to TRBJ1-1; D is possibly TRBD1 (6 bases). V dropped 1 base and J dropped 0 bases, with 9 bases sitting between them. Germline V gene data show CDR1 as LGHNA and CDR2 as YSLEER. The CDR3 runs 15 residues. DNA of the CDR3: TGCGCCAGCAGCCAAGCTGCAGGGGTGAACACTGAAGCTTTCTTT. Translation: CASSQAAGVNTEAFF.

Turning to this clone: A far larger clone is only one base removed, so a read error is likely. The genes are TRBV5-5 and TRBJ1-2; D gene unclear. CDR1 is SGHKS, CDR2 YYEKEE, per germline (reference sequence). The length of the CDR3 is 14 residues. V was clipped by 0 bases and J by 1 base, with 7 bases between them. The CDR3 reads CASSLALDNYGYTF. CDR3 sequence (DNA): TGTGCCAGCAGCTTGGCCCTGGATAACTATGGCTACACCTTC. The full variable domain, completed using reference TRBV5-5 and TRBJ1-2, is DAGVTQSPTHLIKTRGQQVTLRCSPISGHKSVSWYQQVLGQGPQFIFQYYEKEERGRGNFPDRFSARQFPNYSSELNVNALLLGDSALYLCASSLALDNYGYTFGSGTRLTVV.

This chain links TRBV28 with TRBJ1-6, with D unclear. Germline V CDR1 and CDR2: MDHEN, SYDVKM. The V end was cut by 1 base, the J end by 14 bases, with 12 bases between. CDR3 length: 13 amino acids. CDR3: CASSLFGGRTLHF. DNA for the CDR3: TGTGCCAGCAGTTTATTTGGAGGTAGGACCCTCCACTTT. Based on the CDR3 plus reference TRBV28 and TRBJ1-6, the full variable domain is DVKVTQSSRYLVKRTGEKVFLECVQDMDHENMFWYRQDPGLGLRLIYFSYDVKMKEKGDIPEGYSVSREKKERFSLILESASTNQTSMYLCASSLFGGRTLHFGNGTRLTVT.

The chain joins TRBV6-1 to TRBJ2-2; D may be TRBD1 or TRBD2 (5 bases each). Germline CDR1 and CDR2: MNHNS and SASEGT. The CDR3 has 15 amino acids. Trimming left V 5 bases short and J 6 bases short, with 16 bases between. The CDR3 DNA follows: TGTGCCAGCAGTCAGATGAGGGGCCCGGCCGGGGAGCTGTTTTTT. Amino acid sequence: CASSQMRGPAGELFF.

The V gene is TRBV28, the J gene TRBJ1-2; 7 bases fit TRBD1. Germline V gene sequence: CDR1 MDHEN, CDR2 SYDVKM. CDR3 length equals 14 residues. Trimming took 8 bases from V and 8 from J; bases not matched to a gene: 14. CDR3 sequence (DNA): TGTGCCAGCGGGGAAGGGGGACAGCCCCACGGCTACACCTTC. As protein: CASGEGGQPHGYTF.

V and J are TRBV27 and TRBJ2-7; 14 nucleotides match TRBD2. CDR1 and CDR2 (germline): MNHEY, SMNVEV (reference sequence). Trimming at V came to 2 bases and at J to 6 bases, leaving 9 bases not matched to a gene. The CDR3 is 17 residues long. The CDR3 here is CASSLTVGLAGDREQYF. CDR3 nucleotides: TGTGCCAGCAGTTTAACGGTGGGACTAGCGGGAGATCGCGAGCAGTACTTC.

This clone was seen a handful of times. The chain joins TRBV6-5 to TRBJ1-1, with D unclear. This CDR3 contains 11 residues. Germline assignment: CDR1 MNHEY and CDR2 SVGAGI. Trimming removed 8 bases at V and 8 bases at J, with 12 bases between. The CDR3 DNA reads as TGTGCCAGCGGACCCAAGGCCGAAGCTTTCTTT. Its protein is CASGPKAEAFF.

This clone was detected only a few times. This sample includes further DNA sequences coding for the same CDR3. The V gene is TRBV4-3, the J gene TRBJ2-3, with 10 nucleotides matching TRBD2. The CDR3 has 15 residues. J gave up 0 bases and V 8 bases, and 5 bases lay outside the gene matches. Germline V gives CDR1 LGHNA, CDR2 YSLEER. The CDR3 DNA is TGCGCCAGCTCGGCTAGCGGGAGCAGCACAGATACGCAGTATTTT. Translated: CASSASGSSTDTQYF.

This chain connects TRBV5-1 to TRBJ1-4, with 9 positions matching TRBD1. CDR3 length: 16 amino acids. V trimming: 2 bases; J trimming: 7 bases; junction bases outside the gene matches: 9. The germline gives CDR1 SGHRS, CDR2 YFSETQ. CDR3 residues: CASSFVVGQGGEKLFF. CDR3 coding DNA: TGCGCCAGCAGCTTCGTAGTGGGACAGGGAGGTGAAAAACTGTTTTTT.

This clone appeared a single time. The chain uses TRBV6-1 and TRBJ2-7; D may match TRBD1 or TRBD2 (5 bases each). Trimming left V 3 bases short and J 12 bases short, with 21 bases between. The CDR3 covers 14 residues. Germline V CDR1 and CDR2: MNHNS, SASEGT. CDR3 protein: CASSDVGTATSPYF. CDR3 nucleotide sequence: TGTGCCAGCAGTGACGTGGGGACCGCGACCTCCCCGTACTTC.

The genes are TRBV6-5 and TRBJ2-7; a possible D gene is TRBD1 (6 bases). Germline V gene sequence: CDR1 MNHEY, CDR2 SVGAGI. This CDR3 has 15 amino acids. V was pared by 5 bases and J by 4 bases, with 18 bases between. The DNA for the CDR3 is TGTGCCAGCAGTCGCCCGACAGGACCTCCTTACGAGCAGTACTTC. Its protein is CASSRPTGPPYEQYF.

As concerns this clone: One end of the junction is discordant with germline, which a read error may explain. The chain recombines TRBV7-2 with TRBJ2-7, with a tentative D call TRBD1 (6 bases). Germline CDR1 is SGHTA and CDR2 is FQGNSA. The CDR3 consists of 12 residues. The CDR3 spells CASSLLWTEPFF. The CDR3 nucleotides are TGTGCCAGCAGCTTACTTTGGACAGAACCATTCTTC.